Reported below is one T cell receptor beta chain. This sample is drawn from a study of T cell changes during pregnancy in multiple sclerosis. The table came from immunoSEQ multiplex PCR; TCRdb's copy has only in-frame clones and leaves some out. The sample lists approximately 74,000 clones, 85% to 95% occurring once. The CDR3 has 14 residues. The source is a female donor with multiple sclerosis, enrolled in a pregnancy study. The input for sequencing was peripheral blood, taken before pregnancy. This sequence joins TRBV1 and TRBJ2-2; the table's TRBD2 call for D was not verified on the DNA. TRBV1 constitutes a pseudogene. Here the CDR3 DNA reads TGCACCAGCATGGGAGCGGAGAACACCGGGGAGCTGTTTTTT. Residues: CTSMGAENTGELFF.